This T cell receptor (beta chain) stems from a study of T cell responses to AZD1222 COVID-19 vaccine. General study findings and limits: Mapped onto spike, vaccine-associated CD4 TCRs spanned it and were dominant at 160-218 and 743-854.

Assay: immunoSEQ multiplex PCR; the TCRdb copy retains only in-frame clones and omits some. Among just under 95,000 clones listed, approximately 91% were seen once. With 3 bases removed from V and 0 bases from J, the gap between germline ends came to 3 bases. Germline lookup yields CDR1 SNHLY and CDR2 FYNNEI. CDR3 length equals 14 residues. Of note for this clone: No antigen is known for it.

This material consisted of peripheral blood, taken on day 0 of AZD1222 vaccination. The clonotype comes from an adult in good health. This chain connects TRBV2 to TRBJ2-6; D gene ambiguous. CDR3 sequence (DNA): TGTGCCAGCAGTGACACCTCTGGGGCCAACGTCCTGACTTTC. Translated: CASSDTSGANVLTF.